This TCR beta chain derives from a study of glioma-infiltrating T cells. TCR alpha and beta CDR3 regions were amplified from RNA using iRepertoire nested multiplex PCR. In TCRdb, the multiplex PCR reads were re-called with MiXCR into one record per CDR3 protein. The sample includes around 390,000 distinct CDR3 sequences, around 45% of them seen just once. This clonotype was seen just once. The sequenced sample was glioma tissue, nonneoplastic brain tissue, or PBMCs (not recorded which). The source is a human donor with low-grade glioma or glioblastoma, undergoing nonglioma brain surgery, or in good health (not recorded which).

The CDR3: CAWRLQGREQYF. The CDR3 nucleotides read TGTGCCTGGAGATTACAGGGGCGCGAGCAGTACTTC. The J gene is TRBJ2-7, the V gene TRBV30; 7 nucleotides align to TRBD1. J lost 6 bases, V lost 3 bases, and 5 bases had no gene match. The CDR3 is 12 residues long. CDR1 GTSNPN and CDR2 SVGIG come from the germline V gene (reference sequence).